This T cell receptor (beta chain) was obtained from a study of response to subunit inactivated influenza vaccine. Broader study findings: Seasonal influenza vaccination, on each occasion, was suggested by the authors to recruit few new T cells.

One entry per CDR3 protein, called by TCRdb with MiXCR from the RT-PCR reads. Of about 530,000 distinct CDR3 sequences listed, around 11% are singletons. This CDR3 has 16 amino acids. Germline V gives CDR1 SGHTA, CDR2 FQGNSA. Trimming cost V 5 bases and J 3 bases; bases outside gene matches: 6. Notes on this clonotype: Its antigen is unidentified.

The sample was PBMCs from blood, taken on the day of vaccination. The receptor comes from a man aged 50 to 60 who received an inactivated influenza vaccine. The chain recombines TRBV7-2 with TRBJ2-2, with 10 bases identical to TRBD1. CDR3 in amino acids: CASSARQGAHTGELFF. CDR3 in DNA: TGTGCCAGCAGCGCCCGACAGGGGGCGCACACCGGGGAGCTGTTTTTT. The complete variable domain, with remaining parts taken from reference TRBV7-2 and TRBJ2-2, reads GAGVSQSPSNKVTEKGKDVELRCDPISGHTALYWYRQSLGQGLEFLIYFQGNSAPDKSGLPSDRFSAERTGGSVSTLTIQRTQQEDSAVYLCASSARQGAHTGELFFGEGSRLTVL.